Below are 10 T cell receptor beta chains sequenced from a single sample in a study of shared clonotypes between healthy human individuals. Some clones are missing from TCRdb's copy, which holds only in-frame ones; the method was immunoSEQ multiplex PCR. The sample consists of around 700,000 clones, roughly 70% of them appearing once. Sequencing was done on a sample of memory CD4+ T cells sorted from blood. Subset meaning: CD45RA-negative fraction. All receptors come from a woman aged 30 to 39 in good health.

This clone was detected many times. CDR3 in amino acids: CASSLQAGGRGEQFF. The CDR3 region has the DNA TGCGCCAGCAGCTTACAAGCGGGAGGGCGAGGAGAGCAGTTCTTC. The V call is TRBV5-1, the J call TRBJ2-1; 10 nucleotides align to TRBD2. The CDR3 totals 15 residues. Germline V CDR1 and CDR2: SGHRS, YFSETQ. V was clipped by 2 bases and J by 10 bases; unmatched bases: 9. The full variable domain, its missing parts supplied by reference TRBV5-1 and TRBJ2-1, is KAGVTQTPRYLIKTRGQQVTLSCSPISGHRSVSWYQQTPGQGLQFLFEYFSETQRNKGNFPGRFSGRQFSNSRSEMNVSTLELGDSALYLCASSLQAGGRGEQFFGPGTRLTVL.

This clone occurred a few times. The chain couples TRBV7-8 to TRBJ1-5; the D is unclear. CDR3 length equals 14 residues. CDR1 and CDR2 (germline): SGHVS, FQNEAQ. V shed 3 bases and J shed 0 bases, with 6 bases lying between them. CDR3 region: CASSFDTSNQPQHF. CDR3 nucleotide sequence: TGTGCCAGCAGCTTCGATACTAGCAATCAGCCCCAGCATTTT.

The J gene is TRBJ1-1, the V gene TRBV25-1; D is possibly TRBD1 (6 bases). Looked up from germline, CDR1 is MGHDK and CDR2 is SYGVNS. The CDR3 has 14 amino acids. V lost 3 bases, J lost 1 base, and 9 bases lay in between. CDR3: CASSDTGSNTEAFF. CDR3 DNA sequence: TGTGCCAGCAGTGATACAGGGTCGAACACTGAAGCTTTCTTT.

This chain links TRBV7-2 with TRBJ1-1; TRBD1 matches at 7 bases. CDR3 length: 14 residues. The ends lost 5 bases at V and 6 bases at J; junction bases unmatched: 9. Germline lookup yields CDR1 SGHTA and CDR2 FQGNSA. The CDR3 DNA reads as TGTGCCAGCAGCGGAACGACAGGGCCCTCTGAAGCTTTCTTT. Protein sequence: CASSGTTGPSEAFF.

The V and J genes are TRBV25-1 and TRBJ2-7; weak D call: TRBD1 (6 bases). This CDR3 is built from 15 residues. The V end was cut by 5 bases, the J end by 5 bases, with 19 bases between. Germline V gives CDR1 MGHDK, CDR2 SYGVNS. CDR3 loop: CASSRTQGSFDEQYF. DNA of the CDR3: TGTGCCAGCAGTAGGACACAGGGAAGTTTTGACGAGCAGTACTTC.

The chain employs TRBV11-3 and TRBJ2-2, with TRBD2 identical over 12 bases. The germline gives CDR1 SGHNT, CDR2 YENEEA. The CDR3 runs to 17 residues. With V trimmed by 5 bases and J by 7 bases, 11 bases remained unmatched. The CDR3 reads CASSPATSGRKNGELFF. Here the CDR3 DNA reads TGTGCCAGCAGCCCGGCGACTAGCGGGAGAAAGAACGGGGAGCTGTTTTTT.

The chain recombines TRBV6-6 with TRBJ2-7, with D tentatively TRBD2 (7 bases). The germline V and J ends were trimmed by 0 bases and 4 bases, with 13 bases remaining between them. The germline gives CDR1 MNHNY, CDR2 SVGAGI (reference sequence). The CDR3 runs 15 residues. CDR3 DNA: TGTGCCAGCAGTTACTCAAGGGGAGGGGGGTACGAGCAGTACTTC. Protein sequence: CASSYSRGGGYEQYF.

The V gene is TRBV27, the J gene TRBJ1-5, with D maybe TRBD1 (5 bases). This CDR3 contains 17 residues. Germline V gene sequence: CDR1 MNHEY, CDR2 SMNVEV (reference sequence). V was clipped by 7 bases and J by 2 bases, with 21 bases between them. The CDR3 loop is CASTPRPSPTGNQPQHF. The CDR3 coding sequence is TGTGCCAGCACCCCTCGGCCCTCACCGACAGGCAATCAGCCCCAGCATTTT.

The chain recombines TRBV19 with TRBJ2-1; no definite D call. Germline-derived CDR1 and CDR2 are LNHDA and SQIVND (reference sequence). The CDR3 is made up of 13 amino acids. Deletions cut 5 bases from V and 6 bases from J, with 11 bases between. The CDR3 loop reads CASSPRTVNEQFF. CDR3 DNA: TGTGCCAGTAGTCCCCGTACCGTCAATGAGCAGTTCTTC.

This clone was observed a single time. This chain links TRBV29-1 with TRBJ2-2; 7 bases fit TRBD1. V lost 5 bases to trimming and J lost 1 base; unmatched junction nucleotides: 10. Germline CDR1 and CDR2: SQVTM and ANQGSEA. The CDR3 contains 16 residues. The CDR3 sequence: CSVLYPGQQNTGELFF. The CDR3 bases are TGCAGCGTTCTATACCCGGGACAGCAGAACACCGGGGAGCTGTTTTTT.